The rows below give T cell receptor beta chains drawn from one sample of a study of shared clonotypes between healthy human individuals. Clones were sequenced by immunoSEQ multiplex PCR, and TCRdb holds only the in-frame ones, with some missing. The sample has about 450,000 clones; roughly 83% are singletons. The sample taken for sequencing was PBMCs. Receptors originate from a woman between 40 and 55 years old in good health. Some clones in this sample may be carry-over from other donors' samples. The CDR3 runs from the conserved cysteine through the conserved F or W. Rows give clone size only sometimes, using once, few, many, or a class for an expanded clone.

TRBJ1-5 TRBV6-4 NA CASSDSGSNQPQHF
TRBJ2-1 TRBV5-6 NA CASNAAWSSYNEQFF
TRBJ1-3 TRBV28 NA CASSFGGLNSGNTIYF
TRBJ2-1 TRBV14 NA CASSKTRTSGSLNEQFF
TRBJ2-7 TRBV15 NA CATSPGTSGATYEQYF
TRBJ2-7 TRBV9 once CASSPGLAGVSYEQYF
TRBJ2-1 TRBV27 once CASSRDGVSYNEQFF
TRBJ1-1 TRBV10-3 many CAISDLGRNTEAFF
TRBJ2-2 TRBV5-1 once CASSLGRPNTGELFF
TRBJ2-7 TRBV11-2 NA CASSPRQSYEQYF
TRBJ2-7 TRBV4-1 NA CASSQEAGTSGRAQYF
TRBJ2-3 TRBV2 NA CASSSGTTDTQYF
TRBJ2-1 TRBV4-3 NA CASSQPRTSGSEQFF
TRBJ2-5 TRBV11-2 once CASSYRTFQETQYF
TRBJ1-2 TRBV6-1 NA CASSERWDRVSYTF
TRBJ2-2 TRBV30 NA CAWSGHLTNTGELFF
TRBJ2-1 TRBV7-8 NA CASSLGNTYNEQFF
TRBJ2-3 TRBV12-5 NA CASGLAGSDTQYF
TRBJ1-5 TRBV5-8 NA CASSLGGRSNQPQHF
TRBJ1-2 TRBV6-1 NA CASSESGKYGYTF
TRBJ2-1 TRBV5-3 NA CARTGCSYNEQFF
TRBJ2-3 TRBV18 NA CASSPRVSGGTDTQYF
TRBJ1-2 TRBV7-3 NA CASSSTATGYTF
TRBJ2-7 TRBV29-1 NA CSVTTSGGGEQYF
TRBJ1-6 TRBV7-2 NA CASSLGVGRGNSPLHF
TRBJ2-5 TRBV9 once CASSAGGPSYQETQYF
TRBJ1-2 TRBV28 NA CASSQQGVSYTF
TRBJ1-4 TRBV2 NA CASAPTLRGEGEKLFF
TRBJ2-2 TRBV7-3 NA CASSQAGGELFF
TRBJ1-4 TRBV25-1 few CASSALQGAGEKLFF
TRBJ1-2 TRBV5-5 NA CASSQDQSVWGYTF
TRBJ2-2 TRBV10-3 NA CAISLEITGELFF
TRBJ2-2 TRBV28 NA CASSLSTSAGGELFF
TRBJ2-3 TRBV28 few CASTLVAVDTQYF
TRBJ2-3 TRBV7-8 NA CASSLYGKNTDTQYF
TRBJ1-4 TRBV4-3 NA CASSQGNRNEKLFF
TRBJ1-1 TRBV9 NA CASSAYPRGGRTEAFF
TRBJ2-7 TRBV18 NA CASSPPFIGGRASYEQYF
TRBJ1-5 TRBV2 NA CASRTRDGRYSNQPQHF
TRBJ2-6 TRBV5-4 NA CASSFDLGQGFSGANVLTF
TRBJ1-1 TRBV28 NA CASYPTQLNTEAFF
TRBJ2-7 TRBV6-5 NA CASRVGPAYEQYF
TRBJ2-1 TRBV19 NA CASSSPSGRYGEQFF
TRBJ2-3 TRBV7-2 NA CASSLATYTDTQYF